The 22 T cell receptor beta chains reported below all come from one sample, sequenced in a study of T cell changes during pregnancy in multiple sclerosis. Sequencing used immunoSEQ multiplex PCR; TCRdb keeps in-frame clones, though not all of them. The data hold around 65,000 clones, with about 88% observed a single time. Sequencing used peripheral blood, obtained in the first trimester of pregnancy. Every receptor here comes from a female donor in good health, enrolled as a control in a pregnancy study.

This clone was counted once. CDR3 protein: CASSLVASGGTTGELFF. The CDR3 DNA sequence: TGTGCCAGCAGCTTAGTCGCTAGCGGGGGGACCACCGGGGAGCTGTTTTTT. The chain carries TRBV7-2 and TRBJ2-2; 11 positions match TRBD2. This CDR3 has 17 residues. The germline V gene encodes CDR1 SGHTA and CDR2 FQGNSA. V shed 1 base and J 4 bases; nucleotides not matched to a gene: 5.

The V and J genes are TRBV4-3 and TRBJ1-1; D is possibly TRBD1 (5 bases). CDR3 length equals 15 residues. CDR1 is LGHNA and CDR2 is YSLEER in the germline V gene. Trimming removed 0 bases at V and 8 bases at J, with 16 bases between. The CDR3 DNA reads as TGCGCCAGCAGCCAAGATCTGGGACTCACCTCCGAAGCTTTCTTT. Protein sequence: CASSQDLGLTSEAFF.

The chain couples TRBV5-1 to TRBJ2-5; TRBD2 might be the D (7 bases). The J call may be wrong; the DNA end is better matched by TRBJ2-7. Germline V gene sequence: CDR1 SGHRS, CDR2 YFSETQ. The CDR3 covers 13 residues. CDR3 residues: CASREGGGHEQYF. DNA for the CDR3: TGCGCCAGCAGAGAGGGGGGGGGACACGAGCAGTACTTC.

This chain connects TRBV7-8 to TRBJ2-1; D ambiguous. Trimming took 3 bases from V and 5 from J, leaving 2 bases between them. The CDR3 sequence is 11 residues long. Looked up from germline, CDR1 is SGHVS and CDR2 is FQNEAQ. CDR3 residues: CASSFDNEQFF. As DNA, the CDR3 is TGTGCCAGCAGCTTCGACAATGAGCAGTTCTTC.

The gene calls are TRBV7-8 and TRBJ1-2; D gene uncertain. V was trimmed by 1 base and J by 4 bases, leaving 13 bases between them. The CDR3 contains 15 residues. Germline V CDR1 and CDR2: SGHVS, FQNEAQ. The CDR3 loop is CASSLESASFYGYTF. Here the CDR3 DNA reads TGTGCCAGCAGCTTAGAATCAGCGTCCTTCTATGGCTACACCTTC. The entire variable domain, with the rest obtained from reference TRBV7-8 and TRBJ1-2, is as follows: GAGVSQSPRYKVAKRGQDVALRCDPISGHVSLFWYQQALGQGPEFLTYFQNEAQLDKSGLPSDRFFAERPEGSVSTLKIQRTQQEDSAVYLCASSLESASFYGYTFGSGTRLTVV.

V gene TRBV7-2 combines with J gene TRBJ1-6; unclear D gene. The V end was cut by 1 base, the J end by 7 bases, with 5 bases between. The CDR3 extends over 13 amino acids. Per the germline V gene, CDR1 is SGHTA and CDR2 is FQGNSA. The CDR3 is CASSLGANSPLHF. CDR3 sequence (DNA): TGTGCCAGCAGCTTAGGGGCGAATTCACCCCTCCACTTT.

There are a few counts of this clone. The chain is built from TRBV29-1 and TRBJ1-1; the D is unclear. Germline V gives CDR1 SQVTM, CDR2 ANQGSEA. The V end lost 8 bases, the J end lost 5 bases, and 9 bases lay between the germline ends. This CDR3 has 10 amino acids. CDR3 bases: TGCAGCCCCCGAGAGACTGAAGCTTTCTTT. Translating gives CSPRETEAFF.

This chain connects TRBV6-6 to TRBJ1-2; tentative D call: TRBD1 (6 bases). Germline values: CDR1 MNHNY, CDR2 SVGAGI (reference sequence). The CDR3 runs 16 residues. The V end was cut by 6 bases, the J end by 0 bases, with 17 bases between. This chain's CDR3 is CASSRIKQGSNYGYTF. CDR3 in DNA: TGTGCCAGCAGCCGAATAAAACAGGGATCTAACTATGGCTACACCTTC.

The chain is built from TRBV6-6 and TRBJ1-2; D is ambiguous. The CDR3 totals 12 residues. Germline CDR1 and CDR2: MNHNY and SVGAGI (reference sequence). Deletions cut 8 bases from V and 4 bases from J, with 11 bases between. CDR3 in amino acids: CASWWEFYGYTF. CDR3 nucleotide sequence: TGTGCCAGCTGGTGGGAGTTCTATGGCTACACCTTC.

V is TRBV6-5 and J is TRBJ2-3; TRBD2 agrees at 10 bases. Germline CDR1 MNHEY, CDR2 SVGAGI. This CDR3 is 13 amino acids long. V gave up 2 bases and J gave up 11 bases; unmatched junction bases: 4. The CDR3 reads CASSYKRGGEQYF. CDR3 nucleotides: TGTGCCAGCAGTTACAAGCGGGGGGGCGAGCAGTATTTT.

There are a few counts of this clone. The rearrangement joins TRBV27 to TRBJ1-6, with no clear D. Per germline, CDR1 MNHEY and CDR2 SMNVEV (reference sequence). Trimming shortened V by 3 bases and J by 7 bases, and 4 bases separated the two germline ends. The CDR3 extends over 12 amino acids. This chain's CDR3 is CASSLQNSPLHF. DNA of the CDR3: TGTGCCAGCAGTTTGCAGAATTCACCCCTCCACTTT.

This clone was seen once. The chain employs TRBV28 and TRBJ2-1; no definite D call. Germline V CDR1 and CDR2: MDHEN, SYDVKM. This CDR3 has 12 amino acids. V lost 4 bases, J lost 4 bases, and 5 bases lay in between. The CDR3 loop is CASSSVYNEQFF. CDR3 DNA: TGTGCCAGCAGTTCGGTATACAATGAGCAGTTCTTC.

The table lists this clone with a few counts. V and J are TRBV7-9 and TRBJ1-1; 9 nucleotides line up with TRBD1. Trimming removed 5 bases from V and 10 bases from J; junction bases left unmatched: 8. The CDR3 is 13 residues long. Germline-derived CDR1 and CDR2 are SEHNR and FQNEAQ (reference sequence). The CDR3 region is CASSLGTGRAAFF. The CDR3, as DNA: TGTGCCAGCAGCCTGGGGACAGGGAGGGCAGCTTTCTTT.

The chain joins TRBV9 to TRBJ2-3, with D perhaps matching TRBD1 (6 bases). Trimming shortened V by 4 bases and J by 2 bases, and 14 bases separated the two germline ends. Germline CDR1 reads SGDLS; CDR2 reads YYNGEE. The CDR3 has 15 residues. As DNA, the CDR3 is TGTGCCAGCAGCTTCTCCGGGGACAACACAGATACGCAGTATTTT. Translation gives CASSFSGDNTDTQYF.

The V and J genes are TRBV6-6 and TRBJ2-2; TRBD2 matches at 7 bases. Unmatched junction bases numbered 6, after V lost 0 bases and J lost 5 bases. CDR3 length: 16 amino acids. Germline V gene lookup returns CDR1 MNHNY and CDR2 SVGAGI (reference sequence). CDR3 loop: CASSYSGGVGTGELFF. The CDR3 DNA reads as TGTGCCAGCAGTTACTCTGGGGGGGTTGGGACCGGGGAGCTGTTTTTT.

The V gene is TRBV6-1, the J gene TRBJ2-3; 8 positions agree with TRBD2. This CDR3 is 16 amino acids long. V lost 2 bases, J lost 7 bases, and 11 bases stayed unmatched. Per germline, CDR1 MNHNS and CDR2 SASEGT. The CDR3 DNA reads TGTGCCAGCAGTGAAATAGCCGGGGGGGCCGATCATACGCAGTATTTT. Encoded protein: CASSEIAGGADHTQYF.

The chain couples TRBV7-9 to TRBJ2-7; TRBD1 matches at 8 bases. V lost 1 base and J lost 4; bases outside the gene matches: 3. The germline V gene has CDR1 SEHNR and CDR2 FQNEAQ (reference sequence). The CDR3 consists of 14 residues. The CDR3 sequence is CASSLGTGTYEQYF. The CDR3 nucleotides are TGTGCCAGCAGCTTAGGGACAGGGACTTACGAGCAGTACTTC.

CDR3 in DNA: TGTGCCAGCTCACCCCCACGTACAAGTACGCCCTCCTACGAGCAGTACTTC. It translates to CASSPPRTSTPSYEQYF. The chain links TRBV18 to TRBJ2-7; no firm D call. The CDR3 contains 17 residues. V lost 3 bases to trimming and J lost 0 bases, with 18 bases between them. Germline CDR1 reads KGHSH; CDR2 reads LQKENI.

The table lists this clone with a few counts. As DNA, the CDR3 is TGTGCCAGCAGTGGACTAGCGGGGGGCACAGATACGCAGTATTTT. Protein product: CASSGLAGGTDTQYF. The J gene is TRBJ2-3, the V gene TRBV6-1, with 12 bases identical to TRBD2. Germline V gene lookup returns CDR1 MNHNS and CDR2 SASEGT. V dropped 4 bases and J dropped 1; count of bases not matched to a gene: 0. The CDR3 contains 15 residues.

The V call is TRBV18, the J call TRBJ2-7; 7 nucleotides agree with TRBD2. The V and J ends lost 2 bases and 0 bases, in that order; junction bases with no gene match: 1. This CDR3 spans 14 amino acids. From germline, CDR1 is KGHSH and CDR2 LQKENI. CDR3 nucleotides: TGTGCCAGCTCACCAGGGACTACCTCCTACGAGCAGTACTTC. This encodes CASSPGTTSYEQYF.

The CDR3 coding sequence is TGTGCCAGTAGGCGACTAGCGGGAAACAATGAGCAGTTCTTC. Protein product: CASRRLAGNNEQFF. V usage is TRBV19 and J usage is TRBJ2-1; TRBD2 aligns across 11 bases. The V and J ends lost 6 bases and 5 bases, in that order; junction bases with no gene match: 3. CDR1 is LNHDA and CDR2 is SQIVND in the germline V gene (reference sequence). This CDR3 is 14 amino acids long.

The chain links TRBV10-2 to TRBJ1-1; 8 bases map to TRBD1. The V and J ends lost 6 bases and 5 bases, in that order; junction bases with no gene match: 11. The CDR3 spans 15 residues. Germline values: CDR1 WSHSY, CDR2 SAAADI. The CDR3 DNA is TGCGCCAGCAGCCCGACAGGGGTTGGCGGTACTGAAGCTTTCTTT. As protein: CASSPTGVGGTEAFF.